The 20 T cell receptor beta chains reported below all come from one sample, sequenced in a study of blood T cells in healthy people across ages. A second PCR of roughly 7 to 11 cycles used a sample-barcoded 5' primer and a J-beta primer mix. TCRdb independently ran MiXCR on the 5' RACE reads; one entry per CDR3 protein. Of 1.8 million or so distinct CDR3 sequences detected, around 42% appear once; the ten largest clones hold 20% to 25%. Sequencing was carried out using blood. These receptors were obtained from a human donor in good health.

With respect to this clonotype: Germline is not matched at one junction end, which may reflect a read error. The CDR3 sequence: CASSQDLEGILGANVRTF. In nucleotides, the CDR3 is TGTGCCAGCAGCCAAGATCTGGAGGGGATCCTCGGGGCCAACGTCCGGACTTTC. The chain couples TRBV3-1 to TRBJ2-6, with D possibly TRBD2 on 6 matching bases. CDR3 length equals 18 residues. Germline loops: CDR1 LGHDT, CDR2 YNNKEL (reference sequence). Combining the CDR3 with reference TRBV3-1 and TRBJ2-6 gives the whole variable domain DTAVSQTPKYLVTQMGNDKSIKCEQNLGHDTMYWYKQDSKKFLKIMFSYNNKELIINETVPNRFSPKSPDKAHLNLHINSLELGDSAVYFCASSQDLEGILGANVRTFGAGSRLTVL.

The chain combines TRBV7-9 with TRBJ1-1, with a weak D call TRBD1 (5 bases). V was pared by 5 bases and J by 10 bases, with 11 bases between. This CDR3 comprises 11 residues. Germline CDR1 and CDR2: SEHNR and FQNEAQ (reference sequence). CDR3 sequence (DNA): TGTGCCAGCAGCCCACAGGTAGGAGCTTTCTTT. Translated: CASSPQVGAFF.

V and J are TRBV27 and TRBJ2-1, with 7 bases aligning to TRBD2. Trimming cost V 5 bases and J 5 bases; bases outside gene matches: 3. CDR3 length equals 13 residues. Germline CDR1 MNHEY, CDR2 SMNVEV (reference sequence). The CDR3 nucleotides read TGTGCCAGCAGTGGCCTAGCGGACAATGAGCAGTTCTTC. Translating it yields CASSGLADNEQFF.

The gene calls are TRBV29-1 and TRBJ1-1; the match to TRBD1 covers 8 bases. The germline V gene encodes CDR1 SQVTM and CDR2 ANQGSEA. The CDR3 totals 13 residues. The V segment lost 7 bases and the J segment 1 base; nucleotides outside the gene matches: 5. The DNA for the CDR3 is TGCAGCGCTGGGACAGGCGGGAACACTGAAGCTTTCTTT. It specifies CSAGTGGNTEAFF. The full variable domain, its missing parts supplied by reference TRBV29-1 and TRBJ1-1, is SAVISQKPSRDICQRGTSLTIQCQVDSQVTMMFWYRQQPGQSLTLIATANQGSEATYESGFVIDKFPISRPNLTFSTLTVSNMSPEDSSIYLCSAGTGGNTEAFFGQGTRLTVV.

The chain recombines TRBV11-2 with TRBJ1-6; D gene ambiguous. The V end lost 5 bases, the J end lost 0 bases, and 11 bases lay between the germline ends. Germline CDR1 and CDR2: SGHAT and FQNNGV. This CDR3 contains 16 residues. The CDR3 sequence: CASSPHLRSYNSPLHF. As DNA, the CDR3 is TGTGCCAGCAGCCCACACCTCCGCTCCTATAATTCACCCCTCCACTTT.

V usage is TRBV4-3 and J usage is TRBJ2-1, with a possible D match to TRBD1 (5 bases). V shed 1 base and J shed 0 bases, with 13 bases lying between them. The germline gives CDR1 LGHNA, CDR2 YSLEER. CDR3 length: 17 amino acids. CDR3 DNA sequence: TGCGCCAGCAGCCAAGGTACGGGCAGGGTCTCCTACAATGAGCAGTTCTTC. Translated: CASSQGTGRVSYNEQFF.

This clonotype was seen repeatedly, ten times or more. The CDR3 reads CASSYTGYGYTF. The CDR3 DNA reads TGTGCCAGCAGTTACACGGGCTATGGCTACACCTTC. The chain couples TRBV6-2 or TRBV6-3 to TRBJ1-2, with D hard to call. CDR1 and CDR2 (germline): MNHEY, SVGEGT. The CDR3 totals 12 residues. V lost 2 bases and J lost 4, with 5 bases in between.

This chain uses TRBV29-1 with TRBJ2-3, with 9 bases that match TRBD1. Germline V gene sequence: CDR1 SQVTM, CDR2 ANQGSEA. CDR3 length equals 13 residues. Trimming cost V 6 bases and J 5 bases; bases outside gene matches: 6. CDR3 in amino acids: CSVKQGAIDTQYF. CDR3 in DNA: TGCAGCGTAAAACAGGGGGCAATAGATACGCAGTATTTT.

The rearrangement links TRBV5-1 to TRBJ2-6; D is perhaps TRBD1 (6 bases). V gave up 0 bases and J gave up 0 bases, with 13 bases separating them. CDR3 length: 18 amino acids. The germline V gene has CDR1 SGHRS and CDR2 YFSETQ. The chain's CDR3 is CASSLGGHLSSGANVLTF. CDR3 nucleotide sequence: TGCGCCAGCAGCTTGGGGGGACACCTCTCCTCTGGGGCCAACGTCCTGACTTTC.

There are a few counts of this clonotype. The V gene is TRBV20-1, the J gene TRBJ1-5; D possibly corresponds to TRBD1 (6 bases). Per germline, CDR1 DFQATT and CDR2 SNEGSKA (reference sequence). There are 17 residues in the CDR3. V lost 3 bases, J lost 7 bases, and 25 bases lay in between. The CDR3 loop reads CSASHGGGMWANQPQHF. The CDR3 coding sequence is TGCAGTGCTAGCCACGGCGGGGGCATGTGGGCGAACCAGCCCCAGCATTTT.

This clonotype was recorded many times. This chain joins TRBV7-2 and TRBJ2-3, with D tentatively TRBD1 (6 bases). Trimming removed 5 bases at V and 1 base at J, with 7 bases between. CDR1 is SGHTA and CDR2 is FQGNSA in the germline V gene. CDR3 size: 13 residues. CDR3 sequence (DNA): TGTGCCAGCAGCCACAGGGGCACAGATACGCAGTATTTT. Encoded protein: CASSHRGTDTQYF.

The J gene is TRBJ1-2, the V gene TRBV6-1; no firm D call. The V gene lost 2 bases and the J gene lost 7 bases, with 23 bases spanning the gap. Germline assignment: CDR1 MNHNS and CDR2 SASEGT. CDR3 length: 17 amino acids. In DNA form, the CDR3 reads TGTGCCAGCAGTGAAAATAGAGGAGTGGTCGGGTCGAGTGGCTACACCTTC. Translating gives CASSENRGVVGSSGYTF.

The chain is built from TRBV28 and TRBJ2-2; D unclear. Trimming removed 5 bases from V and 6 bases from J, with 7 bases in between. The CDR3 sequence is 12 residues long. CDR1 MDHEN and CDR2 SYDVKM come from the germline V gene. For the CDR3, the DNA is TGTGCCAGCAGTCGTCCATCCGGGGAGCTGTTTTTT. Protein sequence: CASSRPSGELFF.

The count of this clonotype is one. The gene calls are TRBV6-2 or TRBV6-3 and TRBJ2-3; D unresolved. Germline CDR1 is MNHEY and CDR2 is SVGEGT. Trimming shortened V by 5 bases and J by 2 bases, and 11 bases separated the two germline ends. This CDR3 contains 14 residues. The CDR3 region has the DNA TGTGCCAGCAGTAAGCTCGGGCACACAGATACGCAGTATTTT. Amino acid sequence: CASSKLGHTDTQYF.

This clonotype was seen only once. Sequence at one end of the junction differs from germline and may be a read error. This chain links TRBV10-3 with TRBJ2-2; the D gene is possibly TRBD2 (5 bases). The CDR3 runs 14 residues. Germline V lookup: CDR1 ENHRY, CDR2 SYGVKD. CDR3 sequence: CATRANQPTGKLFF. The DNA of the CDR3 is TGTGCCACAAGGGCTAACCAGCCAACCGGGAAGCTGTTTTTT.

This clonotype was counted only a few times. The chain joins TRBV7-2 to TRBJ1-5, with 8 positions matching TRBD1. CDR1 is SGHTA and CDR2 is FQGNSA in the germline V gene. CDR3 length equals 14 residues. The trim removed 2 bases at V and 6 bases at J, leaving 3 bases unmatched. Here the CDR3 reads CASSLNRGTQPQHF. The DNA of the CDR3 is TGTGCCAGCAGCTTAAACAGGGGGACTCAGCCCCAGCATTTT.

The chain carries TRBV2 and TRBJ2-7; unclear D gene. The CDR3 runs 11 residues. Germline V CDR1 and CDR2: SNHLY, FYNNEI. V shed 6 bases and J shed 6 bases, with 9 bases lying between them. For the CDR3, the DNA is TGTGCCAGCAGCGTAGGGATCGAGCAGTACTTC. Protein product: CASSVGIEQYF.

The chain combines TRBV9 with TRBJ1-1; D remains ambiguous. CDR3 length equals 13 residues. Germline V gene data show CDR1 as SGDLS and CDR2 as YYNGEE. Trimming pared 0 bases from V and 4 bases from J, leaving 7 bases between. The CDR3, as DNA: TGTGCCAGCAGCGTAGAAACGGCCACTGAAGCTTTCTTT. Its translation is CASSVETATEAFF.

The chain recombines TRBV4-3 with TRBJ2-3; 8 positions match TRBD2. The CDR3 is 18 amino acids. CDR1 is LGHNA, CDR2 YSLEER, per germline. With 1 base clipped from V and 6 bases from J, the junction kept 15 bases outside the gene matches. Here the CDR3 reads CASSQGWIAGGRFDTQYF. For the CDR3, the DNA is TGCGCCAGCAGCCAAGGTTGGATCGCGGGGGGAAGGTTTGATACGCAGTATTTT.

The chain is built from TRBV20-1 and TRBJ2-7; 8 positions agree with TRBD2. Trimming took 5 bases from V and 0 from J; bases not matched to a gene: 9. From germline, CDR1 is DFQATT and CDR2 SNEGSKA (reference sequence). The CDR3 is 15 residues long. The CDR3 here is CSAGLTSASSYEQYF. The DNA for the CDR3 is TGCAGTGCTGGGTTGACTAGCGCAAGCTCCTACGAGCAGTACTTC.